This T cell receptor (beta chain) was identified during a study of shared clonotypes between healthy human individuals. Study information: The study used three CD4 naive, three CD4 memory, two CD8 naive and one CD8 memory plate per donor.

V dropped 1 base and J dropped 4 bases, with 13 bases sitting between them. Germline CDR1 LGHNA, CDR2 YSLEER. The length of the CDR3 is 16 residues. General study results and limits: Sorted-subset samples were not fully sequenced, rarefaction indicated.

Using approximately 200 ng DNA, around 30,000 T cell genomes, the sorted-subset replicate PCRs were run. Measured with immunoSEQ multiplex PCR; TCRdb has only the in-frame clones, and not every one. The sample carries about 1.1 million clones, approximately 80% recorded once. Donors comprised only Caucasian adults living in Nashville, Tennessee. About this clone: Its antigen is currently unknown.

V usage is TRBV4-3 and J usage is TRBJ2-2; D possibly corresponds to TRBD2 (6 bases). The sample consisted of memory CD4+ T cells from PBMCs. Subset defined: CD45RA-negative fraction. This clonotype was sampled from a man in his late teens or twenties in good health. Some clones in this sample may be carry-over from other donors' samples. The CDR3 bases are TGCGCCAGCAGCCAAGGACTAGGAGGAAGCACCGGGGAGCTGTTTTTT. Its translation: CASSQGLGGSTGELFF.